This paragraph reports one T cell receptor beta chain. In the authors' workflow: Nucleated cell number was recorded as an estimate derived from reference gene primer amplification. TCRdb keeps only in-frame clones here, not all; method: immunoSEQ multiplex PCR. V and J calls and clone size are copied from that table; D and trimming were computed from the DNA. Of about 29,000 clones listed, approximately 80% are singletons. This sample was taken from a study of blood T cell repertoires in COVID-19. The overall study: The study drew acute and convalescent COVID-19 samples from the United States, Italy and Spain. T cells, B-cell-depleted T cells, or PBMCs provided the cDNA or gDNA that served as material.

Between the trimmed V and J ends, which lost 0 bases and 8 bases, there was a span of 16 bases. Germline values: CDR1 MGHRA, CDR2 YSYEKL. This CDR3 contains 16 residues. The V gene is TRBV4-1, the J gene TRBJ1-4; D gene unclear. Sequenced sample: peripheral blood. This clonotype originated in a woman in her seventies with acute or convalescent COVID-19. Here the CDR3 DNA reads TGCGCCAGCAGCCAAGATCTACGTGATACAGAGGAAAAACTGTTTTTT. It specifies CASSQDLRDTEEKLFF.